This is a list of T cell receptor beta chains from one sample in a study of lymphopenia after photon versus proton radiotherapy. TCRdb's copy holds only in-frame clones and misses some; the assay was immunoSEQ multiplex PCR. The sample has around 66,000 clones, approximately 83% seen once. The sequencing used peripheral blood, collected from a patient treated with photon-based radiotherapy. The receptors derive from a man aged 35-49 years with gastric cancer. Both conserved end residues are part of each CDR3. Fields, in order: V gene, J gene, CDR3 length, clone size, D gene, CDR3 protein, CDR3 DNA. The D gene is left open where the match is weak. Clone sizes are given selectively: once, few, many, or a class where the clone is expanded.

>TRBV5-1|TRBJ2-7|13|.|.
CASSRGQNYEQYF
TGCGCCAGCAGCCGCGGACAGAACTACGAGCAGTACTTC
>TRBV11-3|TRBJ2-7|14|.|TRBD2
CASSPTSGSYEQYF
TGTGCCAGCAGCCCGACTAGCGGTTCCTACGAGCAGTACTTC
>TRBV2|TRBJ1-2|14|.|.
CASREGVAGSGYTF
TGTGCCAGCAGGGAGGGGGTCGCTGGGTCTGGCTACACCTTC
>TRBV5-1|TRBJ2-3|15|.|.
CASSLRQLGTDTQYF
TGCGCCAGCAGCTTGAGACAGTTGGGCACAGATACGCAGTATTTT
>TRBV10-2|TRBJ2-5|13|once|.
CASRSGGLETQYF
TGCGCCAGCAGAAGTGGGGGGCTGGAGACCCAGTACTTC
>TRBV9|TRBJ2-2|19|.|TRBD2
CASSPQLAGGPVETGELFF
TGTGCCAGCAGCCCACAACTAGCGGGGGGCCCTGTGGAGACCGGGGAGCTGTTTTTT
>TRBV18|TRBJ1-3|13|.|.
CASSPPSGNTIYF
TGTGCCAGCTCACCACCCTCTGGAAACACCATATATTTT
>TRBV4-3|TRBJ2-2|16|.|.
CASSQAGTPRGGELFF
TGCGCCAGCAGCCAAGCCGGGACCCCACGAGGCGGGGAGCTGTTTTTT
>TRBV18|TRBJ1-6|15|.|TRBD1
CASSPMTGGDSPLHF
TGTGCCAGCTCACCCATGACAGGGGGAGACTCACCCCTCCACTTT
>TRBV6-5|TRBJ2-1|14|.|.
CASSYDTRGGEQFF
TGTGCCAGCAGTTACGATACGAGAGGGGGTGAGCAGTTCTTC
>TRBV5-1|TRBJ1-3|16|.|.
CASSLGGDGSGNTIYF
TGCGCCAGCAGCTTGGGAGGGGACGGCTCTGGAAACACCATATATTTT
>TRBV7-9|TRBJ1-1|13|.|.
CASSLARAAEAFF
TGTGCCAGCAGCTTAGCCAGGGCGGCTGAAGCTTTCTTT
>TRBV18|TRBJ1-1|14|.|.
CASSPLAGPTEAFF
TGTGCCAGCTCACCTCTTGCAGGGCCCACTGAAGCTTTCTTT
>TRBV7-8|TRBJ2-2|17|.|TRBD1
CASSQRTGFANTGELFF
TGTGCCAGCAGCCAGAGGACAGGGTTCGCGAACACCGGGGAGCTGTTTTTT
>TRBV5-5|TRBJ1-1|14|.|.
CASSLQLMNTEAFF
TGTGCCAGCAGCTTACAACTAATGAACACTGAAGCTTTCTTT
>TRBV5-4|TRBJ1-4|16|.|TRBD1
CASSLHQGGGNEKLFF
TGTGCCAGCAGCTTGCACCAAGGGGGCGGTAATGAAAAACTGTTTTTT
>TRBV7-2|TRBJ2-1|11|.|.
CASSFRNEQFF
TGTGCCAGCAGCTTTCGCAATGAGCAGTTCTTC
>TRBV7-3|TRBJ2-7|13|.|.
CASSPGRNYEQYF
TGTGCCAGCAGCCCGGGCCGTAACTACGAGCAGTACTTC
>TRBV5-6|TRBJ1-1|16|.|TRBD1
CASRGGQAGLHTEAFF
TGTGCCAGCCGTGGGGGACAGGCGGGATTGCACACTGAAGCTTTCTTT
>TRBV4-3|TRBJ2-7|15|few|.
CASSQDRRRGGEQYF
TGCGCCAGCAGCCAAGATCGGCGCAGGGGAGGCGAGCAGTACTTC
>TRBV19|TRBJ2-1|16|.|.
CASSIGGGGIGNEQFF
TGTGCCAGTAGTATTGGAGGGGGCGGGATAGGCAATGAGCAGTTCTTC
>TRBV9|TRBJ2-1|15|.|TRBD2
CASSERGDSYNEQFF
TGTGCCAGCAGCGAGCGGGGGGACTCCTACAATGAGCAGTTCTTC
>TRBV27|TRBJ1-1|14|.|TRBD1
CASSAGQGHTEAFF
TGTGCCAGCAGTGCCGGACAGGGCCACACTGAAGCTTTCTTT
>TRBV7-2|TRBJ1-6|13|once|.
CASTRSENSPLHF
TGTGCCAGCACCCGTTCGGAAAATTCACCCCTCCACTTT
>TRBV5-5|TRBJ1-1|15|.|TRBD1
CASFRQGPTNTEAFF
TGTGCCAGCTTCCGACAGGGCCCCACGAACACTGAAGCTTTCTTT
>TRBV6-1|TRBJ1-1|15|few|TRBD1
CASRLLTGGFTEAFF
TGTGCCAGCAGGTTACTGACAGGGGGCTTCACTGAAGCTTTCTTT
>TRBV21-1|TRBJ1-5|16|.|.
CASEGRALGSNQPQHF
TGTGCCAGCGAGGGTCGGGCCCTGGGGAGCAATCAGCCCCAGCATTTT
>TRBV7-9|TRBJ1-5|18|.|TRBD1
CASSLGGVMQGVDQPQHF
TGTGCCAGCAGCTTAGGTGGGGTTATGCAGGGGGTTGATCAGCCCCAGCATTTT
>TRBV5-5|TRBJ2-3|16|.|TRBD1
CASSLARGQSTDTQYF
TGTGCCAGCAGCTTGGCCCGGGGACAGAGCACAGATACGCAGTATTTT
>TRBV15|TRBJ2-7|15|.|TRBD1
CATSLTGGITYEQYF
TGTGCCACCAGCCTCACAGGGGGTATCACCTACGAGCAGTACTTC
>TRBV6-7|TRBJ1-5|13|.|.
CASISRPGQPQHF
TGTGCCAGCATCAGCCGGCCGGGTCAGCCCCAGCATTTT